The clone carrying this T cell receptor (beta chain) was observed a single time. Its antigen is still unknown. A much larger clone sits a single nucleotide away, making a read error possible. Drawing of peripheral blood yielded about 9.7 milliliters from each donor. The data are from a study of blood T cells in healthy people across ages. Using a J-beta primer mix together with a sample-barcoded 5' primer, a second PCR was run for roughly 6 to 11 cycles. Each of the samples gave a minimum of 2.5 million paired-end reads that contained CDR3. TCRdb used MiXCR to reprocess the 5' RACE reads, holding one entry per CDR3 protein. The sample lists over 300,000 distinct CDR3 sequences, about 55% seen once, with around 53% in the top ten. Study-wide points: A strong correlation between TCR beta diversity and naive T cell percentage was seen. Compared with aged donors, long-lived donors showed fewer expanded clones, suggesting selection.

This clonotype originated in a man in his fifties or sixties in good health. What was sequenced was blood.

CDR3 region: CASSPPLPGTGGTGEQYF. CDR3 in DNA: TGTGCCAGCAGCCCCCCCTTACCCGGGACAGGGGGAACGGGTGAGCAGTACTTC. The chain employs TRBV7-3 and TRBJ2-5, with 11 bases that match TRBD1. CDR3 length equals 18 residues. Unmatched junction bases numbered 22, after V lost 5 bases and J lost 11 bases. Germline loops: CDR1 SGHTA, CDR2 FQGTGA.